Following are 21 T cell receptor beta chains from one sample sequenced in a study of circulating and synovial CD4+ cells in juvenile arthritis. Assay: immunoSEQ multiplex PCR; the TCRdb copy retains only in-frame clones and omits some. In the table there are 36,000 or so clones, around 96% of which are singletons. The sample taken for sequencing was CD4+ T cells from blood. These receptors were taken from a human donor with juvenile idiopathic arthritis.

The genes are TRBV7-3 and TRBJ2-7; 12 positions match TRBD2. The CDR3 contains 18 residues. Germline assignment: CDR1 SGHTA and CDR2 FQGTGA. The J segment lost 2 bases and the V segment lost 9 bases, leaving 17 bases of the junction unmatched. CDR3 DNA sequence: TGTGCCAGACGATCGAATCACTGCGGACTAGCGGGGCCCTACGAGCAGTACTTC. Its protein product is CARRSNHCGLAGPYEQYF.

The CDR3 bases are TGTGCCAGCAGCCAACCTACCCCACTAGCGGGGCAAGAGACCCAGTACTTC. It translates to CASSQPTPLAGQETQYF. This chain connects TRBV14 to TRBJ2-5; 10 nucleotides match TRBD2. This CDR3 contains 17 residues. The V segment lost 2 bases and the J segment 2 bases; nucleotides outside the gene matches: 8. The V gene's germline CDR1 is SGHDN and CDR2 FVKESK.

The chain links TRBV5-4 to TRBJ2-3, with D possibly TRBD2 on 6 matching bases. Deletions cut 4 bases from V and 6 bases from J, with 24 bases between. This CDR3 comprises 17 residues. Germline CDR1 is SGHNT and CDR2 is YYREEE (reference sequence). The CDR3 protein is CASSPPGGTSHSDTQYF. CDR3 DNA: TGTGCCAGCAGCCCACCCGGTGGAACTAGCCACAGTGATACGCAGTATTTT.

The V and J genes are TRBV5-1 and TRBJ2-1, with D perhaps matching TRBD2 (5 bases). Trimming shortened V by 0 bases and J by 3 bases, and 7 bases separated the two germline ends. This CDR3 has 14 amino acids. In germline, CDR1 is SGHRS, CDR2 YFSETQ. CDR3 sequence: CASSLDTSYNEQFF. In DNA, the CDR3 is TGCGCCAGCAGCTTGGATACTAGCTACAATGAGCAGTTCTTC.

This chain joins TRBV6-6 and TRBJ2-3, with 7 bases that match TRBD1. Trimming took 5 bases from V and 2 from J; bases not matched to a gene: 10. The CDR3 has 16 amino acids. CDR1 and CDR2 from the germline V gene are MNHNY and SVGAGI (reference sequence). CDR3 DNA sequence: TGTGCCAGCAGTACTCCAGGGGGTAGAACCACAGATACGCAGTATTTT. Encoded protein: CASSTPGGRTTDTQYF.

V usage is TRBV5-5 and J usage is TRBJ2-5, with 7 bases identical to TRBD2. Germline V gene data show CDR1 as SGHKS and CDR2 as YYEKEE (reference sequence). V lost 1 base, J lost 1 base, and 4 bases stayed unmatched. CDR3 size: 15 residues. CDR3 region: CASSLLASGQETQYF. As DNA, the CDR3 is TGTGCCAGCAGCTTGCTGGCTAGCGGCCAAGAGACCCAGTACTTC.

The chain couples TRBV10-3 to TRBJ1-1; 8 bases line up with TRBD1. The ends lost 0 bases at V and 1 base at J; junction bases unmatched: 4. The CDR3 runs to 16 residues. Germline V gene data show CDR1 as ENHRY and CDR2 as SYGVKD. The CDR3 here is CAISESGDRTNTEAFF. For the CDR3, the DNA is TGTGCCATCAGTGAGTCCGGGGACAGGACGAACACTGAAGCTTTCTTT.

This chain connects TRBV5-6 to TRBJ2-5, with a tentative D call TRBD1 (6 bases). The CDR3 extends over 16 amino acids. Germline-derived CDR1 and CDR2 are SGHDT and YYEEEE. V lost 2 bases and J lost 0, with 14 bases in between. CDR3 loop: CASSFLSGEYQETQYF. CDR3 DNA sequence: TGTGCCAGCAGCTTTCTATCAGGGGAGTACCAAGAGACCCAGTACTTC.

The V call is TRBV19, the J call TRBJ2-1; D unresolved. This CDR3 is built from 15 residues. Germline loops: CDR1 LNHDA, CDR2 SQIVND (reference sequence). Trimming removed 1 base at V and 0 bases at J, with 7 bases between. This chain's CDR3 is CASSIVESSYNEQFF. The CDR3 DNA reads as TGTGCCAGTAGTATAGTGGAGAGCTCCTACAATGAGCAGTTCTTC.

The chain combines TRBV11-2 with TRBJ1-6; 9 bases match TRBD1. Germline V gene lookup returns CDR1 SGHAT and CDR2 FQNNGV. V shed 5 bases and J 9 bases; nucleotides not matched to a gene: 5. The CDR3 length is 14 residues. Written as DNA, the CDR3 is TGTGCCAGCAGCCGGGGACAGGGTGGTTCACCCCTCCACTTT. Its translation is CASSRGQGGSPLHF.

This clone was found a few times. The chain combines TRBV6-1 with TRBJ1-3, with 8 nucleotides matching TRBD1. Germline CDR1 MNHNS, CDR2 SASEGT. V shed 4 bases and J 4 bases; nucleotides not matched to a gene: 6. The CDR3 loop spans 15 amino acids. The CDR3 sequence is CASSAQTGVGNTIYF. In DNA, the CDR3 is TGTGCCAGCAGTGCCCAGACAGGGGTAGGAAACACCATATATTTT.

The chain links TRBV2 to TRBJ1-2; D unresolved. This CDR3 is 12 amino acids long. CDR1 SNHLY and CDR2 FYNNEI come from the germline V gene. Trimming took off 7 bases at V and 7 bases at J, with 13 bases between the two ends. The CDR3 here is CASNIRGSGYTF. CDR3 sequence (DNA): TGTGCCAGCAATATTCGAGGGTCTGGCTACACCTTC.

The chain carries TRBV4-2 and TRBJ2-1, with D unresolved. Looked up from germline, CDR1 is LGHNA and CDR2 is YNFKEQ. The CDR3 is made up of 13 amino acids. V was shortened by 1 base and J by 8 bases, with 9 bases between the two germline ends. DNA of the CDR3: TGTGCCAGCAGCCAAGGACATAGTGATGAGCAGTTCTTC. It specifies CASSQGHSDEQFF.

The V gene is TRBV28, the J gene TRBJ1-2, with 7 bases that match TRBD1. J gave up 5 bases and V 2 bases, and 5 bases lay outside the gene matches. The length of the CDR3 is 14 residues. Germline assignment: CDR1 MDHEN and CDR2 SYDVKM. As DNA, the CDR3 is TGTGCCAGCAGTTTACCCGGGACAGCATATGGCTACACCTTC. This gives the protein CASSLPGTAYGYTF.

The chain joins TRBV4-1 to TRBJ2-3, with 8 bases fitting TRBD2. Germline CDR1 is MGHRA and CDR2 is YSYEKL. Losses at the gene ends were 5 bases for V and 3 bases for J; bases not matched to a gene: 10. The CDR3 runs 16 residues. The CDR3 nucleotides read TGCGCCAGCAGCTTTATTACGGGGGGGCCAACAGATACGCAGTATTTT. Encoded protein: CASSFITGGPTDTQYF.

V and J are TRBV27 and TRBJ2-7; D unresolved. The CDR3 contains 15 residues. Trimming removed 2 bases from V and 2 bases from J, with 13 bases in between. Germline V gene lookup returns CDR1 MNHEY and CDR2 SMNVEV (reference sequence). CDR3 nucleotide sequence: TGTGCCAGCAGTTTACTCTCCGGCGGTCCCTACGAGCAGTACTTC. It translates to CASSLLSGGPYEQYF.

The V gene is TRBV5-1, the J gene TRBJ2-5; 8 positions match TRBD1. Trimming at V came to 0 bases and at J to 5 bases, leaving 3 bases not matched to a gene. Germline V gene data show CDR1 as SGHRS and CDR2 as YFSETQ. The CDR3 is made up of 14 amino acids. The CDR3 spells CASSLAGQGETQYF. CDR3 coding DNA: TGCGCCAGCAGCTTGGCCGGACAGGGCGAGACCCAGTACTTC. The full variable domain, rest sourced from reference TRBV5-1 and TRBJ2-5, is KAGVTQTPRYLIKTRGQQVTLSCSPISGHRSVSWYQQTPGQGLQFLFEYFSETQRNKGNFPGRFSGRQFSNSRSEMNVSTLELGDSALYLCASSLAGQGETQYFGPGTRLLVL.

V usage is TRBV14 and J usage is TRBJ1-2, with 11 bases that match TRBD1. Germline values: CDR1 SGHDN, CDR2 FVKESK. The CDR3 length is 15 residues. V dropped 4 bases and J dropped 4; count of bases not matched to a gene: 5. The CDR3 here is CASSLWTGGIYGYTF. CDR3 in DNA: TGTGCCAGCAGCCTCTGGACAGGGGGCATCTATGGCTACACCTTC.

This sequence joins TRBV7-2 and TRBJ1-3; tentatively, D is TRBD1 (5 bases). The CDR3 contains 16 residues. CDR1 and CDR2 (germline): SGHTA, FQGNSA. Trimming stripped 1 base from V and 2 bases from J, with 12 bases between. CDR3 nucleotide sequence: TGTGCCAGCAGCTTAGGGAGGGACTGGGCTGGAAACACCATATATTTT. Its protein is CASSLGRDWAGNTIYF.

The CDR3 sequence: CASSRGGIGTQYF. DNA of the CDR3: TGTGCCAGCAGCAGGGGGGGGATTGGGACCCAGTACTTC. The gene calls are TRBV9 and TRBJ2-5, with a tentative D call TRBD2 (7 bases). V lost 4 bases and J 7 bases, leaving 14 bases between the germline ends. Germline V lookup: CDR1 SGDLS, CDR2 YYNGEE. The CDR3 is 13 residues long.

This chain joins TRBV7-9 and TRBJ2-2; 9 bases agree with TRBD1. CDR1 is SEHNR, CDR2 FQNEAQ, per germline (reference sequence). J lost 7 bases, V lost 2 bases, and 8 bases had no gene match. This CDR3 comprises 16 residues. The CDR3 DNA is TGTGCCAGCAGCTTACGGGACAGGGATTTGGACGGGGAGCTGTTTTTT. Residues: CASSLRDRDLDGELFF.